Listed below are T cell receptor beta chains from one sample, sequenced in a study of T cell changes during pregnancy in multiple sclerosis. Using immunoSEQ multiplex PCR, the repertoire was profiled, and TCRdb retains in-frame clones only, with some absent. The repertoire has around 100,000 clones, approximately 93% of them found once; the top ten carry about 3%. Sequenced here: peripheral blood, sampled after pregnancy. The receptors originated from a female donor with multiple sclerosis, enrolled in a pregnancy study. The CDR3 runs from the conserved cysteine through the conserved F or W. Each record gives: V gene, J gene, CDR3 protein.

>TRBV5-1|TRBJ2-5
CASSLHGGGQETQYF
>TRBV2|TRBJ1-5
CASRKGTGPNQPQHF
>TRBV6-1|TRBJ1-5
CASTPGQGEAQPQHF
>TRBV19|TRBJ2-7
CASSIADRSYEQYF
>TRBV30|TRBJ2-2
CACIAGFTGELFF
>TRBV7-9|TRBJ1-1
CASSLSAGAEAFF
>TRBV5-6|TRBJ2-7
CASSFPITGEQYF
>TRBV6-5|TRBJ1-5
CASSYSREASNQPQHF
>TRBV14|TRBJ1-6
CASSLREGTSPLHF
>TRBV5-6|TRBJ1-3
CASSSGQIWNTIYF
>TRBV6-1|TRBJ1-5
CASSERQSNQPQHF
>TRBV7-8|TRBJ2-7
CASSLRQTLSYEQYF
>TRBV10-1|TRBJ2-2
CASSETPGTRFPGELFF
>TRBV6-1|TRBJ1-2
CASTLGWGRDGYTF
>TRBV11-2|TRBJ2-5
CASSPAGASGAGETQYF
>TRBV10-2|TRBJ2-7
CASSIAGASYEQYF
>TRBV7-8|TRBJ2-1
CASSPQFLRGGGNEQFF
>TRBV2|TRBJ2-7
CASSVRFSFYEQYF
>TRBV9|TRBJ2-2
CASSVSGGQAGELFF
>TRBV19|TRBJ2-2
CASSFRDGGTGELFF
>TRBV15|TRBJ2-3
CATSSSSDTQYF
>TRBV9|TRBJ2-6
CASSARDRGVSGANVLTF
>TRBV7-9|TRBJ1-2
CASSLEGGGYTF
>TRBV5-1|TRBJ2-3
CASRATSGLPDTQYF
>TRBV6-5|TRBJ1-1
CASIKSGGTEAFF
>TRBV20-1|TRBJ2-1
CSARYGEQFF
>TRBV30|TRBJ1-3
CAWGDISGNTIYF
>TRBV5-5|TRBJ1-1
CASSWDRATEAFF
>TRBV2|TRBJ1-1
CASREGTEAFF
>TRBV5-1|TRBJ1-1
CASSAKPGGPEAFF
>TRBV10-3|TRBJ1-1
CAISGKRSGQRTEAFF
>TRBV5-1|TRBJ1-2
CASSFGTNYGYTF
>TRBV28|TRBJ2-1
CASSLYGDRGINEQFF
>TRBV7-9|TRBJ1-1
CASSLVREVNTEAFF
>TRBV25-1|TRBJ2-7
CASSDGPGTGAYEQYF
>TRBV30|TRBJ1-2
CAWNTGSSGYTF
>TRBV9|TRBJ2-5
CASSVSPIAGGRETQYF
>TRBV13|TRBJ2-5
CASSSGTGDRETQYF
>TRBV30|TRBJ1-5
CAWSKRLPMRDQPQHF
>TRBV5-5|TRBJ2-5
CASGTQVRETQYF
>TRBV30|TRBJ1-5
CAWSSTGGKSQPQHF
>TRBV5-4|TRBJ2-2
CASSLNPVANTGELFF
>TRBV27|TRBJ2-2
CASSSGGQNGELFF
>TRBV6-6|TRBJ2-7
CASRLTGRSYEQYF
>TRBV27|TRBJ1-2
CASSYNRDYGYTF
>TRBV7-8|TRBJ1-2
CASSLVIGGDQVYGYTF
>TRBV6-1|TRBJ2-2
CASSESRANTGELFF
>TRBV18|TRBJ1-5
CASSDSSNQPQHF
>TRBV10-3|TRBJ1-2
CAIGGVAYGYTF
>TRBV5-1|TRBJ1-6
CASSQGGSYNSPLHF
>TRBV14|TRBJ2-3
CASSQGLVFPNTQYF
>TRBV6-1|TRBJ2-3
CASSELGLAADTQYF
>TRBV14|TRBJ2-1
CASSSRARGGQFF
>TRBV14|TRBJ2-3
CASSQVISGYTDTQYF